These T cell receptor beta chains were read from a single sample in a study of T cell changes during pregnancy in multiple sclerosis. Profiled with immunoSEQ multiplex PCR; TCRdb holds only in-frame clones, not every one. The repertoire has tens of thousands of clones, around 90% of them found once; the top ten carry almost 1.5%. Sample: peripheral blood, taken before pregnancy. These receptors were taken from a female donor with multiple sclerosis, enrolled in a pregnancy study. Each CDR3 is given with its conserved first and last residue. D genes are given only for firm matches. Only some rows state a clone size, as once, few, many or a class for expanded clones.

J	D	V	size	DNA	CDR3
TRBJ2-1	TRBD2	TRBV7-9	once	TGTGCCAGCAGCACCACTAGCGGGGGGGCCCGGGAGCAGTTCTTC	CASSTTSGGAREQFF
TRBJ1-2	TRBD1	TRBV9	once	TGTGCCAGCAGCGTAGCAAAGGACAGGGGATCACACTATGGCTACACCTTC	CASSVAKDRGSHYGYTF
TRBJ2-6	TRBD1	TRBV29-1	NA	TGCAGCGTTTGGGGACAGGTCTCCGGGGCCAACGTCCTGACTTTC	CSVWGQVSGANVLTF
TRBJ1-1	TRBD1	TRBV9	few	TGTGCCAGCAGCGTCCAAGGACAGGGAGGTCCTGAAGCTTTCTTT	CASSVQGQGGPEAFF
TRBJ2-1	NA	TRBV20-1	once	TGCAGTGCCGAGGCGGTTCCTGAGCAGTTCTTC	CSAEAVPEQFF
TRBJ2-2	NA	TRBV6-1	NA	TGTGCCAGTAGAGCGAGGTTTCCTAACACCGGGGAGCTGTTTTTT	CASRARFPNTGELFF
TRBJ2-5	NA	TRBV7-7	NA	TGTGCTAGCAGCTTACGAGTAGGGGTACAAGAGACCCAGTACTTC	CASSLRVGVQETQYF
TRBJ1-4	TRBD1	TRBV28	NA	TGTGCCAGCAGTCTCTCGGGACAGTATAATGAAAAACTGTTTTTT	CASSLSGQYNEKLFF
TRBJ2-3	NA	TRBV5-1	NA	TGCGCCAGCAGCTTCGCCAAGGGGTCGGATACGCAGTATTTT	CASSFAKGSDTQYF
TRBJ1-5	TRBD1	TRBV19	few	TGTGCCAGTAGTATAGTCACAGGGGATCAGCCCCAGCATTTT	CASSIVTGDQPQHF
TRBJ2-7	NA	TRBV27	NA	TGTGCCAGCAGCGTAGGAGCCGACGAGCAGTACTTC	CASSVGADEQYF
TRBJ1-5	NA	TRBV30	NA	TGTGCCTGGAGTGGCAGGGGTAATCAGCCCCAGCATTTT	CAWSGRGNQPQHF
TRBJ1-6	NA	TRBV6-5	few	TGTGCCAGCCGGGTGGACATTTTCTCACCCCTCCACTTT	CASRVDIFSPLHF
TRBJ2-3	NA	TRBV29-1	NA	TGCAGCTCCCGGGTGGTCAAGACAGATACGCAGTATTTT	CSSRVVKTDTQYF
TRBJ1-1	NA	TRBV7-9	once	TGTGCCAGCAGCTCGTCCCCGGTTAGTGGTGAAGCTTTCTTT	CASSSSPVSGEAFF
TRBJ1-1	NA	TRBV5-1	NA	TGCGCCAGCAGCTTGTCCGGGGAGTATGACACTGAAGCTTTCTTT	CASSLSGEYDTEAFF
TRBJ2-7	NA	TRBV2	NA	TGTGCCAGCAGGGGACATTTGATCGAGCAGTACTTC	CASRGHLIEQYF
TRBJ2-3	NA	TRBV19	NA	TGTGCCAGTAGGAGGGGCGGGGTAGGCGCAGATACGCAGTATTTT	CASRRGGVGADTQYF
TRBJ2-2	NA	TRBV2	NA	TGTGCCAGCAGAGGGGGTATTGGGAAGACCGGGGAGCTGTTTTTT	CASRGGIGKTGELFF
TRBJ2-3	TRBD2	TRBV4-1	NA	TGCGCCAGCAAGGGACTAGCGGGGACAGATACGCAGTATTTT	CASKGLAGTDTQYF
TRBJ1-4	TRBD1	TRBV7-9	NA	TGTGCCAGCAGCATCGGACAGGGCGGTGAAAAACTGTTTTTT	CASSIGQGGEKLFF
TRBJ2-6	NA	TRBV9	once	TGTGCCAGCAGCGCACAGGGTGCTGGGGCCAACGTCCTGACTTTC	CASSAQGAGANVLTF
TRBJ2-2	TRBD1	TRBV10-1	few	TGCGCCAGCAGTGAGTCCAGGGGGCTGAGGGAGCTGTTTTTT	CASSESRGLRELFF